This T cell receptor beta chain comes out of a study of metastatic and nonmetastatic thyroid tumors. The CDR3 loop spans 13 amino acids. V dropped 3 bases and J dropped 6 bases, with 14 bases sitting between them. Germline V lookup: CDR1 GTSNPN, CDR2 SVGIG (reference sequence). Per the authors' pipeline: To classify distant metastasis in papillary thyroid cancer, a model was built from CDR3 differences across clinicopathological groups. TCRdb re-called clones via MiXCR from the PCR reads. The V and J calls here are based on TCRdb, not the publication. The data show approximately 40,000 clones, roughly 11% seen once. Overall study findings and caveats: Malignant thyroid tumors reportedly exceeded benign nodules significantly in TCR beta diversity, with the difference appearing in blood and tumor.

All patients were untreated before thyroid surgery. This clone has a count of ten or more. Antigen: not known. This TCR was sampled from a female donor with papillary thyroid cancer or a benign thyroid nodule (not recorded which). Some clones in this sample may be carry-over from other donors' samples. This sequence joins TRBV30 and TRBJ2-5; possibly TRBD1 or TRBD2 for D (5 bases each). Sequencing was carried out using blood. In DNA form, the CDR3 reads TGTGCCTGGAGCGGGACGGCACGCCAGACCCAGTACTTC. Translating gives CAWSGTARQTQYF. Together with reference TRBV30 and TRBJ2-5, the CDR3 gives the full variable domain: SQTIHQWPATLVQPVGSPLSLECTVEGTSNPNLYWYRQAAGRGLQLLFYSVGIGQISSEVPQNLSASRPQDRQFILSSKKLLLSDSGFYLCAWSGTARQTQYFGPGTRLLVL.